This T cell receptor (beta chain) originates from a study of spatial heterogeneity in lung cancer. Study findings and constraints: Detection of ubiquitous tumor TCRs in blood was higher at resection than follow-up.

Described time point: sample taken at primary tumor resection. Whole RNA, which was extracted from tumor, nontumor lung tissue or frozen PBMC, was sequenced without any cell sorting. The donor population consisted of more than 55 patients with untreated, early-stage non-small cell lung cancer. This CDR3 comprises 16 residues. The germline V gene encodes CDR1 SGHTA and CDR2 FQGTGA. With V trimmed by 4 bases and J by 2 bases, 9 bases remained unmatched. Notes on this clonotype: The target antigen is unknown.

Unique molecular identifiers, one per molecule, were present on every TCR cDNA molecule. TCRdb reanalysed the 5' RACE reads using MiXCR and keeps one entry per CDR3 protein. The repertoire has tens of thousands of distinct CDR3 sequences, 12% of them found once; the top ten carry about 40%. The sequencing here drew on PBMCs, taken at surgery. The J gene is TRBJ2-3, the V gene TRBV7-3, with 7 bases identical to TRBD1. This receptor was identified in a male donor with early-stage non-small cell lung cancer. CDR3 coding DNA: TGTGCCAGCAGCTCGAGGGAAAGGGGGCCCACAGATACGCAGTATTTT. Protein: CASSSRERGPTDTQYF.